This T cell receptor beta chain stems from a study of T cell responses to AZD1222 COVID-19 vaccine. Study results and limitations: Spike-specific TCR breadth and depth were elevated following two AZD1222 doses.

The CDR3 is made up of 13 amino acids. V was pared by 6 bases and J by 0 bases, with 8 bases between. CDR1 LNHDA and CDR2 SQIVND come from the germline V gene (reference sequence). The data were produced by immunoSEQ multiplex PCR, yet TCRdb's version contains in-frame clones alone and is incomplete. Among 100,000 to 150,000 clones listed, about nine tenths were seen once. A remark on this clone: What it binds is not known.

The sequence came from an adult who received the AZD1222 COVID-19 vaccine. J is TRBJ1-1 and V is TRBV19; D gene unclear. This specimen consisted of peripheral blood, obtained 28 days after the second AZD1222 dose. The CDR3 loop is CASSKGLNTEAFF. The CDR3 nucleotides read TGTGCCAGTAGCAAAGGGTTGAACACTGAAGCTTTCTTT.